Below are 9 T cell receptor beta chains sequenced from a single sample in a study of cytomegalovirus exposure and HLA in healthy donors (TCRdb year 2017). The library was generated by the immunoSEQ multiplex PCR assay. For the multiplex PCR, a mixture combining 60 forward primers for TCR Vbeta segments and 13 reverse primers for TCR Jbeta segments was used. Imported from immuneACCESS, the table was reduced by TCRdb to in-frame sequences with V and J called. These copies leave out some clones; in studies compared against another copy, an unresolved V gene accounts for under half, and the cause of the remainder is not known. The sample table records 150,000 to 180,000 clones; about 80% of these occur just once. Over 10% of the sample goes to the ten largest clones. What was sequenced was PBMCs. Receptors originate from a man between 25 and 39 years old in good health and CMV-seropositive.

The chain employs TRBV5-1 and TRBJ2-5; D possibly corresponds to TRBD2 (6 bases). The CDR3 spans 16 residues. Germline values: CDR1 SGHRS, CDR2 YFSETQ. Trimming left V 5 bases short and J 4 bases short, with 21 bases between. The CDR3 loop is CASSYPGTLSGETQYF. The DNA of the CDR3 is TGCGCCAGCAGTTACCCCGGGACTCTGAGTGGAGAGACCCAGTACTTC.

J is TRBJ2-1 and V is TRBV19, with D perhaps matching TRBD2 (6 bases). This CDR3 comprises 15 residues. V dropped 5 bases and J dropped 8 bases, with 19 bases sitting between them. CDR1 LNHDA and CDR2 SQIVND come from the germline V gene (reference sequence). This CDR3 reads CASSASAGRSHEQFF. The CDR3 DNA sequence: TGTGCCAGTAGTGCTTCTGCGGGGCGTTCCCATGAGCAGTTCTTC.

The J gene is TRBJ1-1, the V gene TRBV9; perhaps TRBD1 as D (5 bases). With 6 bases removed from V and 3 bases from J, the gap between germline ends came to 24 bases. Germline CDR1 and CDR2: SGDLS and YYNGEE. This CDR3 has 17 amino acids. The CDR3 sequence is CASTRIGSGVGDTEAFF. For the CDR3, the DNA is TGTGCCAGCACCCGTATCGGGTCGGGGGTTGGGGACACTGAAGCTTTCTTT.

Note on this clone: Lacking the conserved final phenylalanine or tryptophan, this CDR3 likely reflects a read error. The chain uses TRBV5-1 and TRBJ2-2, with 8 bases matching TRBD1. The CDR3 sequence is 15 residues long. Germline V lookup: CDR1 SGHRS, CDR2 YFSETQ. The junction had 5 bases not matched to a gene; V was cut back by 4 bases and J by 3 bases. The CDR3 loop is CASSPSDRDTGELFY. The CDR3 DNA is TGCGCCAGCAGCCCATCGGACAGGGACACCGGGGAGCTGTTTTAT.

This chain links TRBV9 with TRBJ2-3; D is perhaps TRBD2 (6 bases). The length of the CDR3 is 15 residues. V was clipped by 0 bases and J by 5 bases, with 13 bases between them. CDR1 SGDLS and CDR2 YYNGEE come from the germline V gene. In DNA, the CDR3 is TGTGCCAGCAGCGTAGTAGAGGCGGGGAGAGATACGCAGTATTTT. Protein product: CASSVVEAGRDTQYF.

This clone turned up a few times. The chain links TRBV4-1 to TRBJ1-1, with TRBD1 as a possible D gene (5 bases). Germline assignment: CDR1 MGHRA and CDR2 YSYEKL. There are 17 residues in the CDR3. The V and J ends lost 4 bases and 1 base respectively, with 19 bases between them. Written as DNA, the CDR3 is TGCGCCAGCAGCCCCCCCAGAGCAGGGCAGGGGAACACTGAAGCTTTCTTT. It specifies CASSPPRAGQGNTEAFF.

This clone was counted a single time. The V gene is TRBV4-2, the J gene TRBJ1-1; D is ambiguous. The V gene lost 4 bases and the J gene lost 1 base, with 13 bases spanning the gap. The CDR3 covers 15 residues. Germline V gives CDR1 LGHNA, CDR2 YNFKEQ. The chain's CDR3 is CASSRLPNANTEAFF. DNA of the CDR3: TGTGCCAGCAGCCGCCTCCCTAATGCGAACACTGAAGCTTTCTTT.

This chain links TRBV30 with TRBJ2-3; 8 positions match TRBD2. CDR1 GTSNPN and CDR2 SVGIG come from the germline V gene (reference sequence). CDR3 length: 15 amino acids. V dropped 2 bases and J dropped 4; count of bases not matched to a gene: 8. CDR3 in DNA: TGTGCCTGGAGTTCCGGCAGCGGGAGTGCAGATACGCAGTATTTT. Protein: CAWSSGSGSADTQYF.

V usage is TRBV7-8 and J usage is TRBJ1-1; D not resolved. This CDR3 is 12 amino acids long. The germline V and J ends were trimmed by 2 bases and 7 bases, with 8 bases remaining between them. In germline, CDR1 is SGHVS, CDR2 FQNEAQ. CDR3 loop: CASSLYRFEAFF. CDR3 bases: TGTGCCAGCAGCTTATATCGGTTTGAAGCTTTCTTT.